A single sample gave rise to the 19 T cell receptor beta chains below, sequenced in a study of shared clonotypes between healthy human individuals. Here immunoSEQ multiplex PCR was the method, and the copy in TCRdb shows in-frame clones only, minus some. Altogether about 1.1 million clones are present, approximately 80% being singletons, with the ten largest covering roughly 0.62%. The sample consisted of memory CD4+ T cells from PBMCs. Documented subset: CD45RA-negative fraction. The receptors were sampled from a man aged 18 to 30 in good health. Some clones in this sample may be carry-over from other donors' samples.

This clone was seen more than once but under ten times. This chain links TRBV7-8 with TRBJ2-7; TRBD2 might be the D (5 bases). The V gene lost 3 bases and the J gene lost 5 bases, with 11 bases spanning the gap. Germline CDR1 SGHVS, CDR2 FQNEAQ. The CDR3 extends over 13 amino acids. DNA of the CDR3: TGTGCCAGCAGCTTCATATACGGGGACGAGCAGTACTTC. It encodes CASSFIYGDEQYF. The full variable domain, with the rest looked up from reference TRBV7-8 and TRBJ2-7, is GAGVSQSPRYKVAKRGQDVALRCDPISGHVSLFWYQQALGQGPEFLTYFQNEAQLDKSGLPSDRFFAERPEGSVSTLKIQRTQQEDSAVYLCASSFIYGDEQYFGPGTRLTVT.

This clone was seen a few times. The V call is TRBV2, the J call TRBJ2-2; maybe TRBD2 (6 bases). Between the trimmed V and J ends, which lost 4 bases and 5 bases, there was a span of 23 bases. Germline V CDR1 and CDR2: SNHLY, FYNNEI. The CDR3 contains 18 residues. The CDR3 coding sequence is TGTGCCAGCAGTGTTTCCGGGGGAGCGAGAAGGGCGACCGGGGAGCTGTTTTTT. Its protein product is CASSVSGGARRATGELFF.

The gene calls are TRBV27 and TRBJ2-3; 8 bases map to TRBD1. J was trimmed by 4 bases and V by 6 bases; bases with no gene match: 18. This CDR3 comprises 18 residues. CDR1 and CDR2 (germline): MNHEY, SMNVEV (reference sequence). CDR3 sequence reads: CASSSTSNGQGPADTQYF. CDR3 nucleotide sequence: TGTGCCAGCAGCTCCACTTCGAACGGACAGGGACCCGCAGATACGCAGTATTTT.

The V call is TRBV5-1, the J call TRBJ2-1, with D possibly matching TRBD2 (5 bases). V shed 2 bases and J shed 10 bases, with 13 bases lying between them. This CDR3 is 13 amino acids long. The germline V gene has CDR1 SGHRS and CDR2 YFSETQ. CDR3 sequence: CASSFLGAAEQFF. CDR3 DNA sequence: TGCGCCAGCAGCTTTCTGGGAGCAGCCGAGCAGTTCTTC. The full variable domain, in which reference TRBV5-1 and TRBJ2-1 provide the parts outside the CDR3, is KAGVTQTPRYLIKTRGQQVTLSCSPISGHRSVSWYQQTPGQGLQFLFEYFSETQRNKGNFPGRFSGRQFSNSRSEMNVSTLELGDSALYLCASSFLGAAEQFFGPGTRLTVL.

The chain links TRBV5-8 to TRBJ2-7; 12 positions match TRBD2. Germline V lookup: CDR1 SGHTS, CDR2 YDEGEE. The CDR3 runs 15 residues. Unmatched junction bases numbered 9, after V lost 4 bases and J lost 7 bases. The CDR3 region is CASSRGLAGPREQYF. DNA for the CDR3: TGTGCCAGCAGCCGAGGACTAGCGGGACCGAGGGAGCAGTACTTC.

The chain has TRBV5-6 and TRBJ1-2; D remains unclear. Trimming removed 0 bases from V and 4 bases from J, with 10 bases in between. The CDR3 is 14 residues long. CDR1 SGHDT and CDR2 YYEEEE come from the germline V gene. The CDR3 coding sequence is TGTGCCAGCAGCTTGGTACGGGTTACCTATGGCTACACCTTC. It codes for CASSLVRVTYGYTF.

The DNA of the CDR3 is TGCGCCAGCAGCTTGGAGTCTGGGCGGGGGGAGACCCAGTACTTC. Translated: CASSLESGRGETQYF. The chain links TRBV5-1 to TRBJ2-5; 7 bases agree with TRBD2. Per the germline V gene, CDR1 is SGHRS and CDR2 is YFSETQ. Trimming at V came to 0 bases and at J to 5 bases, leaving 7 bases not matched to a gene. The CDR3 runs 15 residues.

This chain connects TRBV7-9 to TRBJ2-3, with a possible D match to TRBD1 (6 bases). The CDR3 is made up of 14 amino acids. The V and J ends lost 2 bases and 8 bases respectively, with 14 bases between them. The germline V gene encodes CDR1 SEHNR and CDR2 FQNEAQ (reference sequence). The CDR3 bases are TGTGCCAGCAGCTTACGGGACACCTTTCTTACGCAGTATTTT. Encoded protein: CASSLRDTFLTQYF.

This chain uses TRBV9 with TRBJ2-7; TRBD1 aligns across 9 bases. In germline, CDR1 is SGDLS, CDR2 YYNGEE. The CDR3 length is 16 residues. The V gene end was trimmed by 4 bases and the J gene end by 2 bases; junction bases not matched to a gene: 10. In nucleotides, the CDR3 is TGTGCCAGCAGCCCCCAACCCGGGACAGGGACCTACGAGCAGTACTTC. Encoded protein: CASSPQPGTGTYEQYF.

There are a few counts of this clone. V gene TRBV15 combines with J gene TRBJ1-1; D is unclear. The CDR3 loop spans 14 amino acids. V lost 4 bases and J lost 4, with 13 bases in between. Germline V gene sequence: CDR1 LNHNV, CDR2 YYDKDF (reference sequence). The CDR3 reads CATSIETRGTEAFF. The CDR3 bases are TGTGCCACCAGCATCGAGACCCGGGGCACTGAAGCTTTCTTT.

On this clone itself: The junction shows a germline mismatch at one end, possibly a read error. The chain links TRBV14 to TRBJ2-1; 8 bases agree with TRBD2. The CDR3 loop spans 16 amino acids. Germline CDR1 and CDR2: SGHDN and FVKESK. CDR3 amino acids: CASGQVGRAKGNEQFF. Here the CDR3 DNA reads TGTGCCAGCGGCCAAGTCGGGAGGGCCAAAGGCAATGAGCAGTTCTTC.

The rearrangement joins TRBV6-5 to TRBJ1-3; 8 bases are a match to TRBD1. The CDR3 is 16 residues long. Germline loops: CDR1 MNHEY, CDR2 SVGAGI. V gave up 0 bases and J gave up 6 bases; unmatched junction bases: 7. The CDR3: CASSYSYSTGVNTIYF. In DNA form, the CDR3 reads TGTGCCAGCAGTTACTCGTACTCGACAGGGGTAAACACCATATATTTT.

The chain recombines TRBV5-6 with TRBJ2-2; the D is unclear. The CDR3 spans 13 residues. The germline gives CDR1 SGHDT, CDR2 YYEEEE. V lost 4 bases and J 1 base, leaving 5 bases between the germline ends. The CDR3 reads CASSRQNTGELFF. The CDR3 DNA sequence: TGTGCCAGCAGCCGTCAGAACACCGGGGAGCTGTTTTTT.

The chain uses TRBV10-3 and TRBJ2-2; TRBD1 aligns across 9 bases. Trimming removed 10 bases from V and 5 bases from J; junction bases left unmatched: 5. CDR3 size: 13 residues. Germline-derived CDR1 and CDR2 are ENHRY and SYGVKD. The CDR3 bases are TGTGCCACTTCGGACAGGGGAACCGGGGAGCTGTTTTTT. Encoded protein: CATSDRGTGELFF.

The J gene is TRBJ2-5, the V gene TRBV27; possible D gene TRBD1, 6 bases. Per germline, CDR1 MNHEY and CDR2 SMNVEV (reference sequence). The CDR3 has 17 residues. Trimming took off 2 bases at V and 4 bases at J, with 20 bases between the two ends. This CDR3 reads CASSLRSVGGAGETQYF. The CDR3, as DNA: TGTGCCAGCAGTTTACGGTCTGTTGGGGGCGCGGGAGAGACCCAGTACTTC.

This chain uses TRBV5-6 with TRBJ2-1; D assignment may be TRBD1 or TRBD2 (5 bases each). CDR3 length equals 15 residues. Trimming removed 1 base from V and 10 bases from J, with 18 bases in between. Germline assignment: CDR1 SGHDT and CDR2 YYEEEE. Here the CDR3 DNA reads TGTGCCAGCAGCTTGACAGGCGGGCCACCCGACGAGCAGTTCTTC. Translation gives CASSLTGGPPDEQFF.

About this clone: At one of its ends the junction is not consistent with the germline gene, which may arise from a read error. The genes are TRBV2 and TRBJ2-7; tentative D call: TRBD2 (5 bases). This CDR3 comprises 12 residues. The V gene's germline CDR1 is SNHLY and CDR2 FYNNEI. CDR3 coding DNA: TGTGCCACCAGTGGGAGCTCCTACGAGCAGTACTTC. This translates into CATSGSSYEQYF.

This clone has more than one count but fewer than ten. The CDR3 loop reads CASSYLGEAFF. The CDR3 DNA reads as TGTGCCAGCAGTTACCTCGGTGAAGCTTTCTTT. The chain recombines TRBV6-5 with TRBJ1-1; no clear D. CDR1 and CDR2 (germline): MNHEY, SVGAGI. The CDR3 runs to 11 residues. V gave up 2 bases and J gave up 7 bases, with 5 bases separating them.

The CDR3 sequence: CASSPSGQGTYEQYF. DNA for the CDR3: TGTGCCAGCAGCCCCTCGGGACAGGGAACCTACGAGCAGTACTTC. V and J are TRBV5-4 and TRBJ2-7; 9 nucleotides line up with TRBD1. After removal of 4 bases from V and 2 bases from J, the junction contained 7 bases not matched to a gene. This CDR3 comprises 15 residues. From germline, CDR1 is SGHNT and CDR2 YYREEE (reference sequence).